Following are 20 T cell receptor beta chains from one sample sequenced in a study of T-cell reconstitution after alpha-beta-depleted transplantation in children. Researchers prepared the TCRbeta library using unique molecular identifiers, the study reports. Each CDR3 protein is one row after TCRdb ran MiXCR on the PCR reads. This table holds around 78,000 distinct CDR3 sequences, 7.3% found once. The material sequenced was PBMCs from the stem cell graft donor, taken from the stem cell graft. These receptor sequences come from a human donor who donated a stem cell graft to a child with acute lymphoblastic leukemia.

This clonotype has ten or more counts. V is TRBV29-1 and J is TRBJ2-1; TRBD2 matches at 8 bases. The CDR3 covers 14 residues. Germline loops: CDR1 SQVTM, CDR2 ANQGSEA. Trimming at V came to 3 bases and at J to 6 bases, leaving 7 bases not matched to a gene. CDR3 sequence (DNA): TGCAGCGTTGAGGCCGGGAGGGCCTCCAATGAGCAGTTCTTC. This encodes CSVEAGRASNEQFF.

V gene TRBV10-3 combines with J gene TRBJ1-1; D not certain. This CDR3 comprises 14 residues. V gave up 0 bases and J gave up 4 bases, with 9 bases separating them. Germline lookup yields CDR1 ENHRY and CDR2 SYGVKD. CDR3 bases: TGTGCCATCAGTGAGTCGGTTCGGGGCACTGAAGCTTTCTTT. Encoded protein: CAISESVRGTEAFF.

The sample holds a few counts of this clonotype. The chain links TRBV7-2 to TRBJ2-5, with 7 nucleotides matching TRBD2. The CDR3 sequence is 13 residues long. The germline CDR1 and CDR2 sequences are SGHTA and FQGNSA. V was pared by 11 bases and J by 4 bases, with 10 bases of the junction left unmatched. The CDR3 DNA sequence: TGTGCCGCCGGGGAGGGGCTAACAGAGACCCAGTACTTC. Encoded protein: CAAGEGLTETQYF. The full variable domain, rest sourced from reference TRBV7-2 and TRBJ2-5, is GAGVSQSPSNKVTEKGKDVELRCDPISGHTALYWYRQSLGQGLEFLIYFQGNSAPDKSGLPSDRFSAERTGGSVSTLTIQRTQQEDSAVYLCAAGEGLTETQYFGPGTRLLVL.

This chain connects TRBV19 to TRBJ1-2, with D possibly TRBD1 on 5 matching bases. Germline V gene data show CDR1 as LNHDA and CDR2 as SQIVND (reference sequence). Trimming removed 7 bases at V and 8 bases at J, with 17 bases between. This CDR3 region has 13 residues. As DNA, the CDR3 is TGTGCCAGTATTGCCGGGACGGACAAAGGCTACACCTTC. Its translation: CASIAGTDKGYTF. Supplemented by reference TRBV19 and TRBJ1-2, the full variable domain reads DGGITQSPKYLFRKEGQNVTLSCEQNLNHDAMYWYRQDPGQGLRLIYYSQIVNDFQKGDIAEGYSVSREKKESFPLTVTSAQKNPTAFYLCASIAGTDKGYTFGSGTRLTVV.

This clonotype was counted many times. V is TRBV5-1 and J is TRBJ2-3; TRBD1 might be the D (6 bases). V was clipped by 0 bases and J by 6 bases, with 23 bases between them. CDR3 size: 18 residues. Germline loops: CDR1 SGHRS, CDR2 YFSETQ. CDR3: CASSLARQAGVTLDTQYF. The DNA of the CDR3 is TGCGCCAGCAGCTTGGCCAGACAGGCCGGAGTTACACTCGATACGCAGTATTTT. Combining the CDR3 with reference TRBV5-1 and TRBJ2-3 gives the whole variable domain KAGVTQTPRYLIKTRGQQVTLSCSPISGHRSVSWYQQTPGQGLQFLFEYFSETQRNKGNFPGRFSGRQFSNSRSEMNVSTLELGDSALYLCASSLARQAGVTLDTQYFGPGTRLTVL.

This clonotype was picked up a small number of times. The chain uses TRBV6-1 and TRBJ2-3; D not resolved. Germline V gene data show CDR1 as MNHNS and CDR2 as SASEGT. This CDR3 has 12 amino acids. With 0 bases removed from V and 7 bases from J, the gap between germline ends came to 5 bases. The CDR3 region is CASSEARNTQYF. The CDR3 coding sequence is TGTGCCAGCAGTGAAGCAAGGAATACGCAGTATTTT.

Ten or more counts support this clonotype. Here the CDR3 reads CASSFNSRNTGELFF. DNA of the CDR3: TGTGCCAGCAGTTTCAATAGTAGGAACACCGGGGAGCTGTTTTTT. The V gene is TRBV6-5, the J gene TRBJ2-2; D is unclear. There are 15 residues in the CDR3. Trimming shortened V by 4 bases and J by 1 base, and 10 bases separated the two germline ends. Germline lookup yields CDR1 MNHEY and CDR2 SVGAGI.

This clonotype was observed many times. This rearrangement joins TRBV12-3 or TRBV12-4 to TRBJ2-2, with D perhaps TRBD2 (6 bases). This CDR3 is built from 16 residues. With 6 bases removed from V and 7 bases from J, the gap between germline ends came to 21 bases. The CDR3 is CASRRDSPEKSGELFF. Here the CDR3 DNA reads TGTGCCAGCAGGAGGGACTCCCCAGAGAAGAGCGGGGAGCTGTTTTTT.

This chain's CDR3 is CASSLLYDTIYF. CDR3 DNA: TGTGCCAGCAGCCTACTGTATGACACCATATATTTT. The rearrangement links TRBV5-6 to TRBJ1-3; D gene ambiguous. Germline-derived CDR1 and CDR2 are SGHDT and YYEEEE. The CDR3 contains 12 residues. Trimming cost V 4 bases and J 8 bases, with 10 bases left between them.

At least ten counts were recorded for this clonotype. V is TRBV10-3 and J is TRBJ1-1; D may be TRBD1 (5 bases). This CDR3 has 12 residues. Germline lookup yields CDR1 ENHRY and CDR2 SYGVKD. V was shortened by 10 bases and J by 6 bases, with 15 bases between the two germline ends. Here the CDR3 reads CATIGGVAEAFF. Here the CDR3 DNA reads TGTGCCACAATCGGGGGGGTTGCTGAAGCTTTCTTT.

This clonotype was observed many times. The V and J genes are TRBV5-1 and TRBJ1-1; possible D gene TRBD1, 6 bases. This CDR3 spans 15 amino acids. Germline CDR1 and CDR2: SGHRS and YFSETQ. Between the trimmed V and J ends, which lost 4 bases and 5 bases, there was a span of 18 bases. The CDR3 reads CASSLEGGGETEAFF. The DNA for the CDR3 is TGCGCCAGCAGCCTGGAGGGGGGAGGTGAGACTGAAGCTTTCTTT.

This CDR3 reads CASRNEQGPQPQHF. CDR3 coding DNA: TGTGCCAGCAGGAATGAACAGGGCCCTCAGCCCCAGCATTTT. This chain connects TRBV2 to TRBJ1-5; D possibly corresponds to TRBD1 (6 bases). The CDR3 loop spans 14 amino acids. V was trimmed by 6 bases and J by 6 bases, leaving 15 bases between them. The V gene's germline CDR1 is SNHLY and CDR2 FYNNEI.

This clonotype came up many times. CDR3 residues: CASSRASVPEQYF. The DNA for the CDR3 is TGTGCCAGCTCAAGGGCCAGCGTACCCGAGCAGTACTTC. This rearrangement joins TRBV27 to TRBJ2-7; D unclear. The CDR3 consists of 13 residues. The germline V gene encodes CDR1 MNHEY and CDR2 SMNVEV (reference sequence). The V end lost 8 bases, the J end lost 6 bases, and 17 bases lay between the germline ends.

This clonotype came up many times. The chain joins TRBV5-1 to TRBJ2-6; possible D gene TRBD2, 5 bases. This CDR3 is 15 amino acids long. Per the germline V gene, CDR1 is SGHRS and CDR2 is YFSETQ. Between the trimmed V and J ends, which lost 1 base and 1 base, there was a span of 6 bases. For the CDR3, the DNA is TGCGCCAGCAGCTTGACGGGATCTGGGGCCAACGTCCTGACTTTC. Translation: CASSLTGSGANVLTF.

This clonotype has a count of ten or more. The gene calls are TRBV9 and TRBJ1-6, with D possibly TRBD1 on 5 matching bases. The CDR3 extends over 15 amino acids. Trimming removed 1 base from V and 6 bases from J, with 11 bases in between. Germline V gene lookup returns CDR1 SGDLS and CDR2 YYNGEE. CDR3 sequence: CASSVSGQSNSPLHF. The CDR3 DNA reads TGTGCCAGCAGCGTATCCGGACAAAGTAATTCACCCCTCCACTTT.

This clonotype appeared many times. The rearrangement joins TRBV6-5 to TRBJ2-3; D gene uncertain. With 2 bases removed from V and 6 bases from J, the gap between germline ends came to 9 bases. This CDR3 is built from 13 residues. The germline V gene has CDR1 MNHEY and CDR2 SVGAGI. CDR3 residues: CASSYNPLDTQYF. The CDR3 DNA is TGTGCCAGCAGTTACAATCCCCTCGATACGCAGTATTTT.

This clonotype came up many times. This sequence joins TRBV5-6 and TRBJ2-7; 9 bases are shared with TRBD1. Germline V gene data show CDR1 as SGHDT and CDR2 as YYEEEE. The CDR3 length is 16 residues. Unmatched junction bases numbered 9, after V lost 2 bases and J lost 3 bases. CDR3 in DNA: TGTGCCAGCAGCTTATACTCGGGACAGGGTATCTACGAGCAGTACTTC. This encodes CASSLYSGQGIYEQYF.

This rearrangement joins TRBV6-1 to TRBJ2-3, with D perhaps TRBD2 (6 bases). There are 16 residues in the CDR3. V lost 7 bases to trimming and J lost 4 bases, with 21 bases between them. CDR1 MNHNS and CDR2 SASEGT come from the germline V gene. The CDR3 sequence: CASTKDGGGPADTQYF. The CDR3 nucleotides read TGTGCCAGCACAAAGGATGGGGGAGGTCCCGCAGATACGCAGTATTTT.

The sample holds many counts of this clonotype. The chain couples TRBV7-9 to TRBJ2-7; 8 bases line up with TRBD1. The CDR3 is 15 residues long. Germline loops: CDR1 SEHNR, CDR2 FQNEAQ (reference sequence). Trimming took 2 bases from V and 6 from J; bases not matched to a gene: 9. DNA for the CDR3: TGTGCCAGCAGCTTATCCAGGGGGCTGGAACCCGAGCAGTACTTC. Its protein product is CASSLSRGLEPEQYF.

There are a few counts of this clonotype. The chain recombines TRBV4-1 with TRBJ1-5, with D maybe TRBD1 (6 bases). There are 14 residues in the CDR3. Germline loops: CDR1 MGHRA, CDR2 YSYEKL. V was trimmed by 0 bases and J by 7 bases, leaving 10 bases between them. In nucleotides, the CDR3 is TGCGCCAGCAGCCAAGAAACAGGGTACCAGCCCCAGCATTTT. Amino acids: CASSQETGYQPQHF.